This passage covers 8 T cell receptor beta chains from one sample sequenced in a study of shared clonotypes between healthy human individuals (dated by TCRdb to the early 2020s). To prepare the library, the immunoSEQ multiplex PCR assay was applied. In TCRdb, the immuneACCESS table is reduced to in-frame sequences with V and J assigned. These tables do not hold every clone; where another copy was compared, an unresolved V gene accounts for under half, and the others remain unexplained. This sample has around 1.4 million clones in its table, and 98% of those were observed once. 0.36% of the sample comes from the top ten. Sequenced: naive CD4+ T cells sorted from blood. Taken with the paper, the label for cell subset or site translates to: CD45RA+ positively selected. Receptors originate from a man under 40 in good health.

The chain recombines TRBV5-4 with TRBJ1-1; TRBD1 might be the D (5 bases). V was trimmed by 4 bases and J by 2 bases, leaving 9 bases between them. The CDR3 has 13 residues. Per germline, CDR1 SGHNT and CDR2 YYREEE (reference sequence). The CDR3 sequence: CASSGDPNTEAFF. In nucleotides, the CDR3 is TGTGCCAGCAGCGGGGACCCAAACACTGAAGCTTTCTTT.

The chain recombines TRBV19 with TRBJ2-3; 15 nucleotides line up with TRBD2. CDR1 is LNHDA, CDR2 SQIVND, per germline (reference sequence). The CDR3 is made up of 15 amino acids. V lost 4 bases to trimming and J lost 6 bases; unmatched junction nucleotides: 2. This CDR3 reads CASSTGLAGGDTQYF. In DNA form, the CDR3 reads TGTGCCAGTAGTACGGGACTAGCGGGAGGTGATACGCAGTATTTT. The variable domain in full, with the rest retrieved from reference TRBV19 and TRBJ2-3, is DGGITQSPKYLFRKEGQNVTLSCEQNLNHDAMYWYRQDPGQGLRLIYYSQIVNDFQKGDIAEGYSVSREKKESFPLTVTSAQKNPTAFYLCASSTGLAGGDTQYFGPGTRLTVL.

The chain couples TRBV10-2 to TRBJ1-2, with 9 bases fitting TRBD1. The CDR3 spans 14 residues. In germline, CDR1 is WSHSY, CDR2 SAAADI. V lost 7 bases and J lost 3; bases outside the gene matches: 6. This CDR3 is CASTDRGAHYGYTF. The CDR3 DNA reads as TGCGCCAGCACCGACAGGGGGGCCCACTATGGCTACACCTTC.

For the CDR3, the DNA is TGTGCCAGCAGATCGGGACTAGCGTCCACCGGGGAGCTGTTTTTT. It yields the protein CASRSGLASTGELFF. The V call is TRBV5-4, the J call TRBJ2-2; 10 nucleotides match TRBD2. V shed 5 bases, J shed 4 bases, and the junction held 5 bases outside the gene matches. Germline assignment: CDR1 SGHNT and CDR2 YYREEE (reference sequence). This CDR3 has 15 residues.

This clone turned up a few times. Other DNA sequences in this sample translate to the same CDR3. The chain couples TRBV2 to TRBJ2-1; D unclear. The ends were cut back, 4 bases at V and 4 bases at J, with 2 bases in the middle. This CDR3 spans 11 amino acids. Germline-derived CDR1 and CDR2 are SNHLY and FYNNEI. Here the CDR3 DNA reads TGTGCCAGCAGTGGATACAATGAGCAGTTCTTC. Encoded protein: CASSGYNEQFF.

The chain uses TRBV7-2 and TRBJ1-1, with D perhaps matching TRBD1 (6 bases). Germline CDR1 SGHTA, CDR2 FQGNSA. The ends were cut back, 4 bases at V and 0 bases at J, with 6 bases in the middle. This CDR3 has 13 residues. The CDR3 here is CASSWTVNTEAFF. The CDR3 nucleotides are TGTGCCAGCAGCTGGACAGTGAACACTGAAGCTTTCTTT.

This clone was found once. This chain links TRBV4-1 with TRBJ2-5, with a possible D match to TRBD2 (6 bases). CDR3 length equals 15 residues. Germline CDR1 MGHRA, CDR2 YSYEKL. V was trimmed by 1 base and J by 4 bases, leaving 13 bases between them. The CDR3 DNA is TGCGCCAGCAGCCAAGCCCCCGGGGGAATAGAGACCCAGTACTTC. The encoded protein is CASSQAPGGIETQYF.

The genes are TRBV29-1 and TRBJ1-2; 7 bases map to TRBD1. This CDR3 is 17 amino acids long. The V and J ends lost 1 base and 3 bases, in that order; junction bases with no gene match: 14. The germline CDR1 and CDR2 sequences are SQVTM and ANQGSEA. The DNA of the CDR3 is TGCAGCGTTGAAGTTTCACCCGCGACAGGGACTCACTATGGCTACACCTTC. Translating it yields CSVEVSPATGTHYGYTF.